These 18 T cell receptor beta chains share one sample of origin, sequenced in a study of T cell changes during pregnancy in multiple sclerosis. Method: immunoSEQ multiplex PCR; TCRdb's copy keeps in-frame clones and lacks some. The sample has under 55,000 clones, approximately 93% seen once. The sequencing used CD4+ T cells from peripheral blood mononuclear cells, collected in the third trimester of pregnancy. Every receptor here comes from a female donor with multiple sclerosis, enrolled in a pregnancy study.

The chain carries TRBV4-2 and TRBJ2-2, with 7 bases fitting TRBD1. Germline CDR1 LGHNA, CDR2 YNFKEQ. Losses at the gene ends were 1 base for V and 4 bases for J; bases not matched to a gene: 6. The CDR3 sequence is 16 residues long. The CDR3: CASSQVRGLRTGELFF. CDR3 bases: TGTGCCAGCAGCCAAGTGAGGGGGCTTCGCACCGGGGAGCTGTTTTTT.

The chain couples TRBV28 to TRBJ1-2; 7 bases line up with TRBD1. Germline loops: CDR1 MDHEN, CDR2 SYDVKM. Trimming at V came to 4 bases and at J to 7 bases, leaving 0 bases not matched to a gene. The CDR3 extends over 11 amino acids. Here the CDR3 reads CASSYRGGYTF. The DNA of the CDR3 is TGTGCCAGCAGTTACAGGGGTGGCTACACCTTC.

This clone appeared once. The gene calls are TRBV5-1 and TRBJ1-1, with a weak D call TRBD1 (5 bases). This CDR3 has 14 residues. Germline-derived CDR1 and CDR2 are SGHRS and YFSETQ. V was shortened by 4 bases and J by 1 base, with 11 bases between the two germline ends. CDR3 nucleotides: TGCGCCAGCAGCCCGTACGGACAGAACACTGAAGCTTTCTTT. As protein: CASSPYGQNTEAFF.

The V and J genes are TRBV7-8 and TRBJ2-5; D is perhaps TRBD1 (6 bases). Germline V gene lookup returns CDR1 SGHVS and CDR2 FQNEAQ. The length of the CDR3 is 13 residues. V was trimmed by 3 bases and J by 6 bases, leaving 11 bases between them. The CDR3 coding sequence is TGTGCCAGCAGCTTGGTGAGGGGGAAGACCCAGTACTTC. This translates into CASSLVRGKTQYF.

This clone has a single count. This sequence joins TRBV19 and TRBJ2-1; no clear D gene. The V end lost 2 bases, the J end lost 4 bases, and 3 bases lay between the germline ends. The CDR3 contains 12 residues. The germline V gene encodes CDR1 LNHDA and CDR2 SQIVND (reference sequence). CDR3 loop: CASSIIYNEQFF. CDR3 coding DNA: TGTGCCAGTAGTATAATATACAATGAGCAGTTCTTC. The full variable domain, with the rest looked up from reference TRBV19 and TRBJ2-1, is DGGITQSPKYLFRKEGQNVTLSCEQNLNHDAMYWYRQDPGQGLRLIYYSQIVNDFQKGDIAEGYSVSREKKESFPLTVTSAQKNPTAFYLCASSIIYNEQFFGPGTRLTVL.

The rearrangement joins TRBV19 to TRBJ2-3; TRBD2 agrees at 13 bases. Germline loops: CDR1 LNHDA, CDR2 SQIVND (reference sequence). This CDR3 spans 16 amino acids. V lost 3 bases, J lost 2 bases, and 2 bases stayed unmatched. CDR3 DNA: TGTGCCAGTAGTATGGGACTAGCGGGGTTCACAGATACGCAGTATTTT. It specifies CASSMGLAGFTDTQYF.

The chain carries TRBV5-1 and TRBJ2-2, with 13 positions matching TRBD2. CDR1 SGHRS and CDR2 YFSETQ come from the germline V gene. J was trimmed by 1 base and V by 4 bases; bases with no gene match: 7. This CDR3 comprises 18 residues. Written as DNA, the CDR3 is TGCGCCAGCAGCGGGGGACTAGCGGGACGGAAGAACACCGGGGAGCTGTTTTTT. Translation: CASSGGLAGRKNTGELFF.

The chain is built from TRBV2 and TRBJ2-5, with 7 bases that match TRBD1. The CDR3 has 14 residues. V shed 7 bases, J shed 4 bases, and the junction held 9 bases outside the gene matches. Germline lookup yields CDR1 SNHLY and CDR2 FYNNEI. The chain's CDR3 is CASKDRYMGETQYF. For the CDR3, the DNA is TGTGCCAGCAAGGACAGGTATATGGGAGAGACCCAGTACTTC.

The rearrangement links TRBV30 to TRBJ2-7; 10 nucleotides match TRBD1. V lost 5 bases and J lost 3; bases outside the gene matches: 7. Germline CDR1 GTSNPN, CDR2 SVGIG (reference sequence). The length of the CDR3 is 14 residues. CDR3 coding DNA: TGTGCCTGGGAGGGGACAGGGGTTAACTACGAGCAGTACTTC. It codes for CAWEGTGVNYEQYF.

This chain joins TRBV27 and TRBJ2-7; 7 bases are shared with TRBD2. The CDR3 is 15 amino acids. Germline V CDR1 and CDR2: MNHEY, SMNVEV (reference sequence). V shed 6 bases, J shed 1 base, and the junction held 9 bases outside the gene matches. The CDR3 DNA reads as TGTGCCAGCAGCCCCAGGAGCGGGAAGTCCTACGAGCAGTACTTC. Its protein is CASSPRSGKSYEQYF.

The genes are TRBV7-9 and TRBJ2-3; the D gene is possibly TRBD2 (6 bases). CDR1 SEHNR and CDR2 FQNEAQ come from the germline V gene (reference sequence). The CDR3 length is 15 residues. V lost 2 bases and J 0 bases, leaving 9 bases between the germline ends. CDR3 nucleotides: TGTGCCAGCAGCTTATACGGGAGTAGCACAGATACGCAGTATTTT. Translation: CASSLYGSSTDTQYF.

V is TRBV7-3 and J is TRBJ1-1; tentatively, D is TRBD1 (6 bases). The V end lost 5 bases, the J end lost 3 bases, and 13 bases lay between the germline ends. The germline gives CDR1 SGHTA, CDR2 FQGTGA. CDR3 length equals 14 residues. The CDR3 reads CASSEGGGYTEAFF. The CDR3 DNA follows: TGTGCCAGCAGCGAAGGGGGGGGGTACACTGAAGCTTTCTTT.

V usage is TRBV6-5 and J usage is TRBJ2-7; TRBD2 matches 8 bases. The CDR3 extends over 14 amino acids. V was clipped by 7 bases and J by 5 bases; unmatched bases: 10. The germline CDR1 and CDR2 sequences are MNHEY and SVGAGI. The CDR3 coding sequence is TGTGCCAGCATTGCGGGAGGAGGGTCCCACGAGCAGTACTTC. Its translation: CASIAGGGSHEQYF.

V and J are TRBV7-3 and TRBJ2-5, with 7 bases matching TRBD2. CDR3 length: 13 amino acids. Trimming cost V 2 bases and J 4 bases; bases outside gene matches: 1. From germline, CDR1 is SGHTA and CDR2 FQGTGA. The chain's CDR3 is CASSLGGGETQYF. CDR3 nucleotide sequence: TGTGCCAGCAGCTTAGGGGGGGGAGAGACCCAGTACTTC.

This chain links TRBV19 with TRBJ2-1; TRBD2 might be the D (6 bases). Germline values: CDR1 LNHDA, CDR2 SQIVND (reference sequence). CDR3 length equals 14 residues. Between the trimmed V and J ends, which lost 10 bases and 0 bases, there was a span of 13 bases. The CDR3 region has the DNA TGTGCCACCGGCGGGCGGGACTCCTACAATGAGCAGTTCTTC. Amino acid sequence: CATGGRDSYNEQFF.

This chain connects TRBV7-3 to TRBJ2-3, with 7 bases lining up with TRBD1. Germline values: CDR1 SGHTA, CDR2 FQGTGA. The V segment lost 4 bases and the J segment 3 bases; nucleotides outside the gene matches: 1. CDR3 length equals 13 residues. The CDR3 region is CASSSQGTDTQYF. In nucleotides, the CDR3 is TGTGCCAGCAGCTCACAGGGGACAGATACGCAGTATTTT. Supplemented by reference TRBV7-3 and TRBJ2-3, the full variable domain reads GAGVSQTPSNKVTEKGKYVELRCDPISGHTALYWYRQSLGQGPEFLIYFQGTGAADDSGLPNDRFFAVRPEGSVSTLKIQRTERGDSAVYLCASSSQGTDTQYFGPGTRLTVL.

The CDR3 DNA follows: TGTGCCATCAGTGACCCGGGATCGAGCTCCTACGAGCAGTACTTC. Protein: CAISDPGSSSYEQYF. The rearrangement links TRBV10-3 to TRBJ2-7, with a tentative D call TRBD2 (5 bases). The V gene lost 3 bases and the J gene lost 0 bases, with 12 bases spanning the gap. Germline CDR1 is ENHRY and CDR2 is SYGVKD. This CDR3 is 15 amino acids long.

This chain links TRBV18 with TRBJ2-1; TRBD1 might be the D (6 bases). CDR1 is KGHSH, CDR2 LQKENI, per germline. This CDR3 is 15 amino acids long. The ends were cut back, 3 bases at V and 4 bases at J, with 13 bases in the middle. The CDR3 loop is CASSPAGTLYNEQFF. The CDR3 DNA is TGTGCCAGCTCACCTGCCGGGACACTTTACAATGAGCAGTTCTTC.